The TCR beta chain under discussion was sequenced for a study of blood T cell repertoires in COVID-19. On the study more broadly: Nucleic acid was either cDNA or gDNA, and it came from T cells, B-cell-depleted T cells, or PBMCs.

Authors' methods: Amplification with reference gene primers provided the estimates of nucleated cell counts. TCRdb's copy holds only in-frame clones and misses some; the assay was immunoSEQ multiplex PCR. The V and J calls and clone size are taken from that table; D and trimming were inferred from the DNA. The table has about 190,000 clones, over 75% seen once; the top ten hold around an eighth. This CDR3 has 15 residues. V trimming: 7 bases; J trimming: 8 bases; junction bases outside the gene matches: 8. Germline values: CDR1 MNHEY, CDR2 SMNVEV (reference sequence). The V call is TRBV27, the J call TRBJ2-3; 14 bases match TRBD2. Sequencing was done on a sample of peripheral blood. This TCR was recovered from a woman aged 45-60 years with acute or convalescent COVID-19. CDR3 DNA sequence: TGTGCCAGCAAACCAGGGACTAGCGGGAGAGGTACGCAGTATTTT. This gives the protein CASKPGTSGRGTQYF.